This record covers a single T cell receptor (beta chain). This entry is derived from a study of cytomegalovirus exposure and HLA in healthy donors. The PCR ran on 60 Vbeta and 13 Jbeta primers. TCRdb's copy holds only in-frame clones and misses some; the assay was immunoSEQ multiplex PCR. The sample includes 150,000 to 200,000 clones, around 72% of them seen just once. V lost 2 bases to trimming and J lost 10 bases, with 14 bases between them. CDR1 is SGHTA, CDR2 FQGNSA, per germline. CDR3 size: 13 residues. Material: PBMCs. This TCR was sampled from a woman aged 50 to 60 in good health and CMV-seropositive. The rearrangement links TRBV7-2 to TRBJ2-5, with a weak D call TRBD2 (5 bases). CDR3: CASSLKGLRSQYF. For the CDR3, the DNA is TGTGCCAGCAGCTTAAAAGGACTGAGGAGCCAGTACTTC.